Presented here are 18 T cell receptor beta chains from one specimen sequenced in a study of blood T cell repertoires in COVID-19. The table came from immunoSEQ multiplex PCR; TCRdb's copy has only in-frame clones and leaves some out. The sample carries roughly 240,000 clones, more than 75% recorded once. Sequences were obtained from PBMCs or T cells enriched from blood (not recorded which). These receptors were obtained from a woman in her fifties or sixties who had recovered from COVID-19.

V usage is TRBV4-2 and J usage is TRBJ1-5; D ambiguous. Germline V gene data show CDR1 as LGHNA and CDR2 as YNFKEQ. V was trimmed by 1 base and J by 4 bases, leaving 14 bases between them. This CDR3 is 16 amino acids long. Here the CDR3 DNA reads TGTGCCAGCAGCCAAGGGGAGGGTGGCTGGAATCAGCCCCAGCATTTT. Translation gives CASSQGEGGWNQPQHF.

This chain links TRBV27 with TRBJ2-5; TRBD1 matches at 7 bases. V was clipped by 4 bases and J by 4 bases; unmatched bases: 6. CDR1 is MNHEY and CDR2 is SMNVEV in the germline V gene (reference sequence). This CDR3 region has 14 residues. CDR3 residues: CASSSYRGSETQYF. In nucleotides, the CDR3 is TGTGCCAGCAGTTCCTACAGGGGATCAGAGACCCAGTACTTC.

J is TRBJ2-1 and V is TRBV7-9, with D maybe TRBD1 (6 bases). This CDR3 comprises 14 residues. V was pared by 5 bases and J by 5 bases, with 13 bases between. Germline CDR1 and CDR2: SEHNR and FQNEAQ (reference sequence). CDR3: CASSQIGGNNEQFF. Here the CDR3 DNA reads TGTGCCAGCAGCCAAATAGGGGGAAACAATGAGCAGTTCTTC.

The chain couples TRBV7-8 to TRBJ1-3, with 8 nucleotides matching TRBD1. With V trimmed by 6 bases and J by 4 bases, 5 bases remained unmatched. The CDR3 runs to 14 residues. The V gene's germline CDR1 is SGHVS and CDR2 FQNEAQ. CDR3 amino acids: CASSEAGGGNTIYF. The CDR3 DNA is TGTGCCAGCAGTGAGGCAGGGGGCGGAAACACCATATATTTT. The whole variable domain, remainder taken from reference TRBV7-8 and TRBJ1-3, is GAGVSQSPRYKVAKRGQDVALRCDPISGHVSLFWYQQALGQGPEFLTYFQNEAQLDKSGLPSDRFFAERPEGSVSTLKIQRTQQEDSAVYLCASSEAGGGNTIYFGEGSWLTVV.

V usage is TRBV4-3 and J usage is TRBJ2-2; D not certain. V was pared by 4 bases and J by 3 bases, with 12 bases between. CDR1 LGHNA and CDR2 YSLEER come from the germline V gene. There are 15 residues in the CDR3. The CDR3 region has the DNA TGCGCCAGCAGCCTCTCCTCACACGACACCGGGGAGCTGTTTTTT. It yields the protein CASSLSSHDTGELFF.

This clone was counted only a few times. The chain joins TRBV23-1 to TRBJ2-7; 7 nucleotides agree with TRBD2. TRBV23-1 is marked as an open reading frame, function uncertain. The V and J ends lost 2 bases and 3 bases, in that order; junction bases with no gene match: 1. There are 13 residues in the CDR3. The CDR3 sequence is CASSQGLGYEQYF. For the CDR3, the DNA is TGCGCCAGCAGTCAAGGACTAGGCTACGAGCAGTACTTC.

J is TRBJ1-4 and V is TRBV7-8; D gene unclear. The CDR3 extends over 18 amino acids. V was clipped by 0 bases and J by 4 bases, with 18 bases between them. CDR1 is SGHVS, CDR2 FQNEAQ, per germline. The DNA of the CDR3 is TGTGCCAGCAGCTTAGCGGTCGGGGAGTTAGCCGTTAATGAAAAACTGTTTTTT. This sequence encodes CASSLAVGELAVNEKLFF. Supplemented by reference TRBV7-8 and TRBJ1-4, the full variable domain reads GAGVSQSPRYKVAKRGQDVALRCDPISGHVSLFWYQQALGQGPEFLTYFQNEAQLDKSGLPSDRFFAERPEGSVSTLKIQRTQQEDSAVYLCASSLAVGELAVNEKLFFGSGTQLSVL.

The J gene is TRBJ2-3, the V gene TRBV5-1; the match to TRBD1 covers 8 bases. Germline assignment: CDR1 SGHRS and CDR2 YFSETQ. There are 14 residues in the CDR3. The junction had 10 bases not matched to a gene; V was cut back by 8 bases and J by 5 bases. The CDR3 region has the DNA TGCGCCAGTACGGGGCCGGGGACAGGAGATACGCAGTATTTT. Amino acid sequence: CASTGPGTGDTQYF.

The gene calls are TRBV19 and TRBJ2-1; perhaps TRBD2 as D (6 bases). The CDR3 covers 14 residues. From germline, CDR1 is LNHDA and CDR2 SQIVND (reference sequence). V lost 2 bases to trimming and J lost 5 bases, with 10 bases between them. CDR3 sequence: CASSILGGNNEQFF. CDR3 sequence (DNA): TGTGCCAGTAGTATACTGGGGGGAAACAATGAGCAGTTCTTC. Filled out from reference TRBV19 and TRBJ2-1, the complete variable domain reads DGGITQSPKYLFRKEGQNVTLSCEQNLNHDAMYWYRQDPGQGLRLIYYSQIVNDFQKGDIAEGYSVSREKKESFPLTVTSAQKNPTAFYLCASSILGGNNEQFFGPGTRLTVL.

The chain couples TRBV11-3 to TRBJ2-7, with 10 bases lining up with TRBD1. Germline V CDR1 and CDR2: SGHNT, YENEEA. Unmatched junction bases numbered 4, after V lost 2 bases and J lost 6 bases. The CDR3 loop spans 14 amino acids. The CDR3 loop is CASSLFRTGGEQYF. DNA of the CDR3: TGTGCCAGCAGCTTATTTAGGACAGGGGGCGAGCAGTACTTC.

The genes are TRBV5-8 and TRBJ2-5; D perhaps matches TRBD2 (5 bases). Germline V gene sequence: CDR1 SGHTS, CDR2 YDEGEE. The CDR3 is 16 residues long. V lost 1 base to trimming and J lost 5 bases, with 18 bases between them. The CDR3 nucleotides are TGTGCCAGCAGCTTGAGGAGCGGTAAGCTGGGTGAGACCCAGTACTTC. This gives the protein CASSLRSGKLGETQYF.

The rearrangement uses TRBV27 and TRBJ2-1; maybe TRBD2 (5 bases). The V end was cut by 3 bases, the J end by 7 bases, with 13 bases between. This CDR3 comprises 14 residues. Germline assignment: CDR1 MNHEY and CDR2 SMNVEV (reference sequence). In DNA form, the CDR3 reads TGTGCCAGCAGTTTCCCCGGGAAATTGAATGAGCAGTTCTTC. The encoded protein is CASSFPGKLNEQFF.

This chain connects TRBV7-8 to TRBJ2-7; 9 nucleotides match TRBD1. This CDR3 region has 14 residues. The trim removed 5 bases at V and 4 bases at J, leaving 6 bases unmatched. CDR1 and CDR2 from the germline V gene are SGHVS and FQNEAQ. As DNA, the CDR3 is TGTGCCAGCAGCCTCCGGGACAGGGCGTACGAGCAGTACTTC. As protein: CASSLRDRAYEQYF.

This clone has more than one count but fewer than ten. CDR3 coding DNA: TGTGCCAGCAGCTTAGGCAGGGGCCAGGGCACTGAAGCTTTCTTT. Its protein product is CASSLGRGQGTEAFF. The chain joins TRBV5-6 to TRBJ1-1, with TRBD1 as a possible D gene (6 bases). This CDR3 has 15 amino acids. V shed 2 bases and J shed 4 bases, with 15 bases lying between them. The V gene's germline CDR1 is SGHDT and CDR2 YYEEEE.

J is TRBJ2-3 and V is TRBV5-4, with TRBD2 matching over 9 bases. After removal of 4 bases from V and 6 bases from J, the junction contained 9 bases not matched to a gene. Germline V gene sequence: CDR1 SGHNT, CDR2 YYREEE (reference sequence). The CDR3 extends over 15 amino acids. The CDR3 loop is CASSIIAGVSDTQYF. The DNA for the CDR3 is TGTGCCAGCAGCATTATAGCGGGAGTCTCCGATACGCAGTATTTT.

V and J are TRBV6-2 or TRBV6-3 and TRBJ2-7; maybe TRBD1 (6 bases). V was shortened by 4 bases and J by 0 bases, with 16 bases between the two germline ends. This CDR3 contains 16 residues. Germline loops: CDR1 MNHEY, CDR2 SVGEGT. CDR3 protein: CASSWPPGHPSYEQYF. CDR3 in DNA: TGTGCCAGCAGTTGGCCCCCGGGACACCCCTCCTACGAGCAGTACTTC.

J is TRBJ2-7 and V is TRBV6-2 or TRBV6-3, with D maybe TRBD2 (5 bases). There are 13 residues in the CDR3. Trimming cost V 3 bases and J 3 bases, with 9 bases left between them. The germline CDR1 and CDR2 sequences are MNHEY and SVGEGT. The chain's CDR3 is CASSYHGNYEQYF. As DNA, the CDR3 is TGTGCCAGCAGTTATCACGGGAACTACGAGCAGTACTTC.

The chain joins TRBV18 to TRBJ2-2, with 10 bases identical to TRBD1. The CDR3 spans 17 residues. Trimming removed 4 bases from V and 3 bases from J; junction bases left unmatched: 8. Germline V CDR1 and CDR2: KGHSH, LQKENI. DNA of the CDR3: TGTGCCAGCTCACGGGCAGACAGGGGGCGACACACCGGGGAGCTGTTTTTT. Residues: CASSRADRGRHTGELFF.